The present T cell receptor (beta chain) was sequenced within a study of technical replicates of blood from a handful of donors. The V gene's germline CDR1 is SGHNT and CDR2 YYREEE (reference sequence). This CDR3 comprises 16 residues. Unmatched junction bases numbered 0, after V lost 0 bases and J lost 2 bases. Measured with immunoSEQ multiplex PCR; TCRdb has only the in-frame clones, and not every one. The sample lists approximately 70,000 clones, 85% to 95% occurring once. Material: T cells isolated from PBMCs. This clonotype was obtained from a human donor in good health. The chain links TRBV5-4 to TRBJ2-5; 14 nucleotides agree with TRBD2. The CDR3 region has the DNA TGTGCCAGCAGCTTGGGACTAGCGGGAGGGCAAGAGACCCAGTACTTC. Translated: CASSLGLAGGQETQYF.